Described below is a single T cell receptor (beta chain) sequence and its context. The data stem from a study of blood T cell repertoires in COVID-19. Study summary: From the United States, Italy and Spain came samples of acute and convalescent COVID-19. Nucleic acid was either cDNA or gDNA, and it came from T cells, B-cell-depleted T cells, or PBMCs.

The CDR3 spans 16 residues. V shed 6 bases and J 1 base; nucleotides not matched to a gene: 10. The V gene's germline CDR1 is KGHSH and CDR2 LQKENI. Original data processing: From reference gene primer amplification, estimates of nucleated cell counts were derived. Generated by immunoSEQ multiplex PCR, the TCRdb table keeps only in-frame clones and is missing some. Clone size and V and J calls were adopted from that table, with D and trimming inferred from the DNA. The sample includes some 250,000 clones, about 68% of them seen just once. The sequenced material came from peripheral blood. The clonotype originates from a woman older than 75 with acute or convalescent COVID-19. The chain uses TRBV18 and TRBJ2-7; TRBD1 agrees at 9 bases. The CDR3 nucleotides read TGTGCCAGCTCGTCCGGACAGGGGATGATATCCTACGAGCAGTACTTC. Protein: CASSSGQGMISYEQYF.